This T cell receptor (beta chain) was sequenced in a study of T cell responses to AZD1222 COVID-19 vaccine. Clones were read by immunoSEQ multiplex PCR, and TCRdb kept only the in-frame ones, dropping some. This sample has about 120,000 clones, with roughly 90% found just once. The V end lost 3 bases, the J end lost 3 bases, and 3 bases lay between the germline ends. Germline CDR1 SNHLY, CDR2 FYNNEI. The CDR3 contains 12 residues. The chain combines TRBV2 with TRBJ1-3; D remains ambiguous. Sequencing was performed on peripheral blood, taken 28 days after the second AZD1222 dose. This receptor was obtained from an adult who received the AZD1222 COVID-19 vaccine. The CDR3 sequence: CASSDYGNTIYF. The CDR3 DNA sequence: TGTGCCAGCAGTGATTATGGAAACACCATATATTTT.